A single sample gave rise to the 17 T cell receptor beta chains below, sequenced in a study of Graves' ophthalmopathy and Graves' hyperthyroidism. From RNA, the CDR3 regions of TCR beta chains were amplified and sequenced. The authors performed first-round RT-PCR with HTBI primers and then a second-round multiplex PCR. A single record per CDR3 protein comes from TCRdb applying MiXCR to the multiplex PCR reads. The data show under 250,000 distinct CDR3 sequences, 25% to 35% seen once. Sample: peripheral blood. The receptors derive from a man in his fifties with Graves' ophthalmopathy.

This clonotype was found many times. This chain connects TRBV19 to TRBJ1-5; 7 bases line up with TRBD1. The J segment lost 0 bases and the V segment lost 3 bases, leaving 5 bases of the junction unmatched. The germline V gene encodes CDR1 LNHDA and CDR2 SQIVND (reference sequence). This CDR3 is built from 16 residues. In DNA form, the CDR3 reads TGTGCCAGTAGTATGTCTACAGGGGTTAGCAATCAGCCCCAGCATTTT. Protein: CASSMSTGVSNQPQHF.

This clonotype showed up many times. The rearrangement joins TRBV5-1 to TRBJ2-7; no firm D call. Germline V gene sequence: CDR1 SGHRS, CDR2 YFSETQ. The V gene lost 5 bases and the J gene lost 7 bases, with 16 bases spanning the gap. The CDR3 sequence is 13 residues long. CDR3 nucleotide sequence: TGCGCCAGCAGTCGACTGGAGAGAAGGGAGCAGTACTTC. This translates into CASSRLERREQYF.

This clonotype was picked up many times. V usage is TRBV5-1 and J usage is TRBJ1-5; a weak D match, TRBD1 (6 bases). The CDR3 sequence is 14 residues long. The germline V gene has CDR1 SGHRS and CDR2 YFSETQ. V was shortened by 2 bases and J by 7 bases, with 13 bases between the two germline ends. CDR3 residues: CASSFDGGTQPQHF. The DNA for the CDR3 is TGCGCCAGCAGCTTCGATGGGGGCACCCAGCCCCAGCATTTT.

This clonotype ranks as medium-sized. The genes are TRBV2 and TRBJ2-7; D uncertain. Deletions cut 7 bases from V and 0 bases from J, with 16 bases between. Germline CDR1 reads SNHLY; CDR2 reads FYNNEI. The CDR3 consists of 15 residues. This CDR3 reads CASIIDPWSSYEQYF. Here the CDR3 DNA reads TGTGCCAGCATTATAGACCCTTGGAGCTCCTACGAGCAGTACTTC.

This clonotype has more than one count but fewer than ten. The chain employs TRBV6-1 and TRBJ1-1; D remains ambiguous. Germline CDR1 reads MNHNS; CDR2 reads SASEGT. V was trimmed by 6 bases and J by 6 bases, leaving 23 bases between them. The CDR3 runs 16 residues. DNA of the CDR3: TGTGCCAGCAGGCACCCTGCTCGGGCTTGGGCCCCTGAAGCTTTCTTT. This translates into CASRHPARAWAPEAFF.

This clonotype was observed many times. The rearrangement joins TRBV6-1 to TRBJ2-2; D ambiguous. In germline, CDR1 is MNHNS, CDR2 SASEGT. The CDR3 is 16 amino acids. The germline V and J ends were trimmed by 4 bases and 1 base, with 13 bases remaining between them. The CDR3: CASSARRTVNTGELFF. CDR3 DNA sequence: TGTGCCAGCAGTGCTAGGCGGACGGTGAACACCGGGGAGCTGTTTTTT.

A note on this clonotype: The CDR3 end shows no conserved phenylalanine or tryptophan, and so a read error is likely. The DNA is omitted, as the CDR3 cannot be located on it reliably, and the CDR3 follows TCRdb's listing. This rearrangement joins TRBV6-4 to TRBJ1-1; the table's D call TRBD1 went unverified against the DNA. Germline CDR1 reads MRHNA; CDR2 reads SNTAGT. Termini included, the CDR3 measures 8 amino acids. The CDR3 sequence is CASSPQGR.

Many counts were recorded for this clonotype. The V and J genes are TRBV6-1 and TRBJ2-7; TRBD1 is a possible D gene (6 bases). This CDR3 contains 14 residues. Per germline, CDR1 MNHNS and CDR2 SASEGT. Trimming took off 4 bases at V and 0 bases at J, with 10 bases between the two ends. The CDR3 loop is CASSVGQISYEQYF. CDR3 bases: TGTGCCAGCAGTGTAGGACAGATCTCCTACGAGCAGTACTTC.

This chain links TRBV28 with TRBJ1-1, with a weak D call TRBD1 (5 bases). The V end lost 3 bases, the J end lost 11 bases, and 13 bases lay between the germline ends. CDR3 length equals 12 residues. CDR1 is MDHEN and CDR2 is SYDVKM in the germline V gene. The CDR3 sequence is CASSLQGEEAFF. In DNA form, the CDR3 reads TGTGCCAGCAGTTTGCAGGGAGAGGAGGCTTTCTTT.

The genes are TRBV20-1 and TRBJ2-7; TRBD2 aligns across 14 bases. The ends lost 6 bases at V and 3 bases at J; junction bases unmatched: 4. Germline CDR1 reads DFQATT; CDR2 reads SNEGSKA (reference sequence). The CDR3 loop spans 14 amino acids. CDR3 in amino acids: CSATGLAGDYEQYF. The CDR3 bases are TGCAGTGCCACGGGACTAGCGGGGGACTACGAGCAGTACTTC.

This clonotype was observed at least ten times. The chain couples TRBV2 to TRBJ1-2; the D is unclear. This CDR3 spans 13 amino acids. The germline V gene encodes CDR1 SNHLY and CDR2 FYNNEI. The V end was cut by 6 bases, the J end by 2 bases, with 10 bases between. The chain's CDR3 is CASRPTLNYGYTF. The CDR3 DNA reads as TGTGCCAGCAGGCCGACTTTAAACTATGGCTACACCTTC.

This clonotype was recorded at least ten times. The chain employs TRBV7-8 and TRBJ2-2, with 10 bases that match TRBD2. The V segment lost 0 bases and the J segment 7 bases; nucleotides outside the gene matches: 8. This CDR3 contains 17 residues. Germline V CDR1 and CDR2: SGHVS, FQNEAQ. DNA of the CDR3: TGTGCCAGCAGCTTAGCTCTAGCGGGAGTCACTAGCGGGGAGCTGTTTTTT. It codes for CASSLALAGVTSGELFF.

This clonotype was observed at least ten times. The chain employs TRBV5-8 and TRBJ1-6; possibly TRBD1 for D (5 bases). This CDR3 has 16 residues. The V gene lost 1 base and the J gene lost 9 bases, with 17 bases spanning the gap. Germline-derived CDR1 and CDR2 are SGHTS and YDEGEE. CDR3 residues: CASSLRSGRLGSPLHF. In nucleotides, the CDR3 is TGTGCCAGCAGCTTGCGTTCGGGACGGCTTGGTTCACCCCTCCACTTT.

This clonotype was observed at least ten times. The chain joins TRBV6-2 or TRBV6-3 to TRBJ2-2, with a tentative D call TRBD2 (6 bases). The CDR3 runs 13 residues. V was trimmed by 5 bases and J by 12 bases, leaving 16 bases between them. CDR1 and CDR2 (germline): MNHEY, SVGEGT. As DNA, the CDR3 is TGTGCCAGCAGTCAAACACCAGGGAGGAAGCTGTTTTTT. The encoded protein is CASSQTPGRKLFF.

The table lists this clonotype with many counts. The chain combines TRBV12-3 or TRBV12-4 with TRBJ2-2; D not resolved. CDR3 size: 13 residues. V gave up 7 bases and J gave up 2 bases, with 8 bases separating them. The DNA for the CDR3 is TGTGCCAGCACGCGACCTAACACCGGGGAGCTGTTTTTT. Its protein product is CASTRPNTGELFF.

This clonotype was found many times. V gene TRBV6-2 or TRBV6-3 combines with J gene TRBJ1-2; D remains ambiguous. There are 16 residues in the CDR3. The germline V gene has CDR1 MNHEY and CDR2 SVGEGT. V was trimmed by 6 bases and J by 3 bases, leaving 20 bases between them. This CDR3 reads CASRLFPGPRDYGYTF. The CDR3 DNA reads TGTGCCAGCAGACTTTTCCCCGGGCCCCGGGACTATGGCTACACCTTC.

CDR3 region: CASRQGSRAFF. In DNA form, the CDR3 reads TGTGCCAGCAGACAGGGTTCGAGAGCTTTCTTT. The chain uses TRBV12-3 or TRBV12-4 and TRBJ1-1; tentatively, D is TRBD1 (6 bases). This CDR3 spans 11 amino acids. V lost 6 bases and J 10 bases, leaving 12 bases between the germline ends.